This entry is about one T cell receptor beta chain. What it binds is unknown. Patients were ineligible given autoimmune disease history or systemic immunosuppression. The data originate from a study of OX40 agonist ivuxolimab in advanced cancers. The overall study: Antecedent anti-PD-1, anti-PD-L1 or anti-CTLA-4 therapy was permissible, with over 35% having received some.

The protocol was immunoSEQ multiplex PCR, while the TCRdb copy is restricted to in-frame clones and leaves out a portion. Here the sample spans around 50,000 clones, about 87% being singletons. General study points: Individuals who were partial responders at 0.1-3.0 mg/kg had clonal expansion that ranked among the lowest. By week 6 at 0.1 to 3.0 mg/kg, blood CD4+ and CD8+ T cells had expanded clonally.

The ends were cut back, 1 base at V and 6 bases at J, with 11 bases in the middle. This CDR3 has 14 amino acids. From germline, CDR1 is SNHLY and CDR2 FYNNEI. V usage is TRBV2 and J usage is TRBJ2-3, with TRBD1 as a possible D gene (6 bases). The source was CD4+ or CD8+ T cells sorted from blood, collected in a trial of the OX40 agonist ivuxolimab. This clonotype was obtained from an adult with an advanced solid tumor such as melanoma, head and neck, liver or kidney cancer. This chain's CDR3 is CASSEGGHLDTQYF. The CDR3 DNA sequence: TGTGCCAGCAGTGAAGGGGGACACTTGGATACGCAGTATTTT.